Listed below are T cell receptor beta chains from one sample, sequenced in a study of blood T cell repertoires in COVID-19. The protocol was immunoSEQ multiplex PCR, while the TCRdb copy is restricted to in-frame clones and leaves out a portion. The data hold 200,000 to 250,000 clones, with approximately 81% observed a single time. The specimen sequenced was peripheral blood. These receptors all come from a man aged 50 or older who had recovered from COVID-19. The CDR3 runs from the conserved cysteine through the conserved F or W. Fields, in order: clone size, J gene, D gene, V gene, CDR3 protein, CDR3 DNA. D genes are given only for firm matches. Where a row states a size, it is once, few, many or the class of an expanded clone; other rows omit it.

size: NA
J: TRBJ1-4
D: TRBD1
V: TRBV18
CDR3: CASSPGQEVLFF
DNA: TGTGCCAGCTCACCCGGACAGGAGGTACTGTTTTTT

size: NA
J: TRBJ2-5
D: NA
V: TRBV6-1
CDR3: CASGDWRATQETQYF
DNA: TGTGCCAGCGGTGACTGGAGGGCCACCCAAGAGACCCAGTACTTC

size: NA
J: TRBJ1-2
D: TRBD1
V: TRBV7-2
CDR3: CASSPASRDRGGYTF
DNA: TGTGCCAGCAGCCCCGCTTCTAGGGACAGAGGTGGCTACACCTTC

size: NA
J: TRBJ2-1
D: TRBD2
V: TRBV7-2
CDR3: CASSLERLAGVHNEQFF
DNA: TGTGCCAGCAGCTTAGAACGACTAGCGGGAGTGCACAATGAGCAGTTCTTC

size: NA
J: TRBJ2-4
D: NA
V: TRBV18
CDR3: CASSPGASGIQYF
DNA: TGTGCCAGCTCACCAGGCGCCTCGGGCATTCAGTACTTC

size: NA
J: TRBJ2-5
D: NA
V: TRBV28
CDR3: CASSSDTEETQYF
DNA: TGTGCCAGCAGTTCAGACACCGAAGAGACCCAGTACTTC

size: once
J: TRBJ1-1
D: TRBD1
V: TRBV27
CDR3: CASSILPSTGRIMNTEAFF
DNA: TGTGCCAGCAGTATCTTACCCTCGACAGGGCGCATCATGAACACTGAAGCTTTCTTT

size: NA
J: TRBJ1-5
D: NA
V: TRBV11-2
CDR3: CASSATTGTQPQHF
DNA: TGTGCCAGCAGCGCGACTACAGGGACGCAGCCCCAGCATTTT

size: NA
J: TRBJ1-2
D: NA
V: TRBV2
CDR3: CASSRVVDYGYTF
DNA: TGTGCCAGCTCCCGGGTTGTGGACTATGGCTACACCTTC

size: NA
J: TRBJ2-5
D: NA
V: TRBV7-6
CDR3: CASSLEGGGETQYF
DNA: TGTGCCAGCAGCTTAGAAGGTGGCGGAGAGACCCAGTACTTC

size: NA
J: TRBJ2-3
D: NA
V: TRBV30
CDR3: CAWSNRFDTQYF
DNA: TGTGCCTGGAGTAACCGGTTTGATACGCAGTATTTT

size: NA
J: TRBJ1-5
D: NA
V: TRBV7-8
CDR3: CASSSPAGLYSNQPQHF
DNA: TGTGCCAGCAGCTCCCCCGCAGGACTGTATAGCAATCAGCCCCAGCATTTT

size: NA
J: TRBJ2-7
D: NA
V: TRBV15
CDR3: CATSGGGSSYEQYF
DNA: TGTGCCACCAGCGGGGGGGGCAGTTCCTACGAGCAGTACTTC

size: NA
J: TRBJ1-4
D: TRBD1
V: TRBV29-1
CDR3: CSVEAHPRTGASATNEKLFF
DNA: TGCAGCGTTGAAGCTCACCCGCGGACAGGGGCTTCCGCAACTAATGAAAAACTGTTTTTT

size: NA
J: TRBJ1-2
D: NA
V: TRBV15
CDR3: CATSRGNSLYGYTF
DNA: TGTGCCACCAGCAGAGGGAACAGTTTGTATGGCTACACCTTC

size: few
J: TRBJ1-5
D: NA
V: TRBV5-1
CDR3: CASSLQGGNQPQHF
DNA: TGCGCCAGCAGCTTACAGGGTGGCAATCAGCCCCAGCATTTT

size: NA
J: TRBJ2-2
D: TRBD2
V: TRBV28
CDR3: CASSSRVAGDTGELFF
DNA: TGTGCCAGCAGCTCACGGGTAGCGGGAGACACCGGGGAGCTGTTTTTT

size: NA
J: TRBJ2-5
D: TRBD2
V: TRBV7-2
CDR3: CASSLVDSGKETQYF
DNA: TGTGCCAGCAGCTTAGTGGATAGCGGGAAGGAGACCCAGTACTTC

size: few
J: TRBJ2-1
D: NA
V: TRBV5-5
CDR3: CASSLGDSGNNEQFF
DNA: TGTGCCAGCAGCTTGGGTGATAGCGGAAACAATGAGCAGTTCTTC

size: NA
J: TRBJ2-5
D: NA
V: TRBV4-1
CDR3: CASSQVQGQGGETQYF
DNA: TGCGCCAGCAGCCAAGTCCAGGGGCAAGGTGGGGAGACCCAGTACTTC

size: few
J: TRBJ2-7
D: NA
V: TRBV3-1/TRBV3-2
CDR3: CASSQGSRPAYEQYF
DNA: TGTGCCAGCAGCCAAGGGTCTAGGCCGGCCTACGAGCAGTACTTC

size: NA
J: TRBJ1-5
D: NA
V: TRBV6-6
CDR3: CASSAGQINQPQHF
DNA: TGTGCCAGCAGTGCCGGACAGATTAATCAGCCCCAGCATTTT

size: NA
J: TRBJ2-3
D: TRBD2
V: TRBV5-4
CDR3: CASSTGLAGGTTDTQYF
DNA: TGTGCCAGCAGCACGGGACTAGCGGGAGGGACCACAGATACGCAGTATTTT

size: few
J: TRBJ2-3
D: TRBD2
V: TRBV10-2
CDR3: CASSDTSASTDTQYF
DNA: TGCGCCAGCAGTGATACTAGCGCCAGCACAGATACGCAGTATTTT

size: NA
J: TRBJ2-1
D: NA
V: TRBV3-1/TRBV3-2
CDR3: CASSQDLVQTLFF
DNA: TGTGCCAGCAGCCAAGATCTTGTCCAGACTCTGTTCTTC

size: few
J: TRBJ2-7
D: TRBD1
V: TRBV18
CDR3: CASSPQDRGEQYF
DNA: TGTGCCAGCTCACCACAAGACAGGGGCGAGCAGTACTTC

size: NA
J: TRBJ2-7
D: NA
V: TRBV27
CDR3: CASSRQASYEQYF
DNA: TGTGCCAGCAGCCGACAGGCGTCCTACGAGCAGTACTTC

size: NA
J: TRBJ2-7
D: NA
V: TRBV7-9
CDR3: CASSYLGGSYEQYF
DNA: TGTGCCAGCAGTTACCTGGGAGGTTCCTACGAGCAGTACTTC

size: few
J: TRBJ2-5
D: TRBD2
V: TRBV6-2/TRBV6-3
CDR3: CASSRGTSGRSETQYF
DNA: TGTGCCAGCAGTCGGGGGACTAGCGGGAGGAGCGAGACCCAGTACTTC

size: NA
J: TRBJ1-2
D: NA
V: TRBV11-2
CDR3: CASSLSPAGGGYTF
DNA: TGTGCCAGCAGCTTATCACCGGCGGGGGGTGGCTACACCTTC

size: NA
J: TRBJ2-1
D: TRBD2
V: TRBV6-6
CDR3: CASTPSGRNNEQFF
DNA: TGTGCCAGCACCCCTAGCGGGAGAAACAATGAGCAGTTCTTC